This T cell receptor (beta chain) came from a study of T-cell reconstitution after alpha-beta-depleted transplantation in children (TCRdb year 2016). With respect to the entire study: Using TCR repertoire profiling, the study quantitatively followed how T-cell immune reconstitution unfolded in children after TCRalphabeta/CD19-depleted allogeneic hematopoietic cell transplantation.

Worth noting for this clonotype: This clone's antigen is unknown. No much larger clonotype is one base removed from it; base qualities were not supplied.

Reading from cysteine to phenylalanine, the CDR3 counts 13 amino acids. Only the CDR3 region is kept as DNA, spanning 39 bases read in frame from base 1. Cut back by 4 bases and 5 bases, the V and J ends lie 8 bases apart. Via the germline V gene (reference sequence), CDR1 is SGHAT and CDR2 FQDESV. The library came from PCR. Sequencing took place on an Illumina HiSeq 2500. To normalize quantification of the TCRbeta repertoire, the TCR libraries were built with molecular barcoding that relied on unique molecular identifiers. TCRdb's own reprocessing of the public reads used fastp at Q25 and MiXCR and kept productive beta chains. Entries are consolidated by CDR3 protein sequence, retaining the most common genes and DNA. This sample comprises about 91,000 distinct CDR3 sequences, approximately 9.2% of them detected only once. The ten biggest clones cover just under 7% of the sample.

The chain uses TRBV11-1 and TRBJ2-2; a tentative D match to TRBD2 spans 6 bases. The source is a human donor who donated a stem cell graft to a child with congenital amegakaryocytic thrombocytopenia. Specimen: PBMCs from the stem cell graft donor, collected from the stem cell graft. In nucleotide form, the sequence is TGTGCCAGCAGCTCGACTAGAACCGGGGAGCTGTTTTTT. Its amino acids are CASSSTRTGELFF.